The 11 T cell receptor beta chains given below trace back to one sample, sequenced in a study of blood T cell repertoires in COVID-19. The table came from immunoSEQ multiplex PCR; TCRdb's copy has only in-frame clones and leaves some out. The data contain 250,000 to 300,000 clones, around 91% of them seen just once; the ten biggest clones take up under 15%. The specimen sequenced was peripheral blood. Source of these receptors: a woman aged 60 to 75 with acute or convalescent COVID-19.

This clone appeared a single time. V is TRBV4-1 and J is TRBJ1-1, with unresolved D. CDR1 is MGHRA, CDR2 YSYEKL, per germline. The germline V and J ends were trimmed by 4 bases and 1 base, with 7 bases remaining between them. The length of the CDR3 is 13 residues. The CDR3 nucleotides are TGCGCCAGCAGCCCGTTGCGGAACACTGAAGCTTTCTTT. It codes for CASSPLRNTEAFF.

This chain's CDR3 is CASTGTGTGELFF. CDR3 coding DNA: TGTGCCAGCACCGGGACAGGGACCGGGGAGCTGTTTTTT. The chain has TRBV2 and TRBJ2-2; 9 bases line up with TRBD1. Trimming cost V 7 bases and J 5 bases; bases outside gene matches: 2. This CDR3 has 13 residues. Germline V gene lookup returns CDR1 SNHLY and CDR2 FYNNEI.

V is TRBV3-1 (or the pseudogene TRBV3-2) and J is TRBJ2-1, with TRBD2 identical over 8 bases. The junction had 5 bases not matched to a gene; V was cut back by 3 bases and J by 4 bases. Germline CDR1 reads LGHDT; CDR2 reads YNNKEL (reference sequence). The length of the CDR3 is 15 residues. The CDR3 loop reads CASSHGGGQYNEQFF. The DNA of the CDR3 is TGTGCCAGCAGCCACGGCGGGGGGCAGTACAATGAGCAGTTCTTC.

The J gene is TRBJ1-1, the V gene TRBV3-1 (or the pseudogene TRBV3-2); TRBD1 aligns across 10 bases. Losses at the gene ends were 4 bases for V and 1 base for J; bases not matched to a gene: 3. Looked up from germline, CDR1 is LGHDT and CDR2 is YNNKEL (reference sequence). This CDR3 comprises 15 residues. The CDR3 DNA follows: TGTGCCAGCAGCCGGGACAGGGGTCCGAACACTGAAGCTTTCTTT. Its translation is CASSRDRGPNTEAFF.

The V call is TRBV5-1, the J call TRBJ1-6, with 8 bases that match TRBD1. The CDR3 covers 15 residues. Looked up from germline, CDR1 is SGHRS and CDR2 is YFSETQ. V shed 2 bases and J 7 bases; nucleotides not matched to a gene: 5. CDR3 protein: CASSFRGQGNSPLHF. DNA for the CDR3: TGCGCCAGCAGCTTTAGAGGACAGGGAAATTCACCCCTCCACTTT.

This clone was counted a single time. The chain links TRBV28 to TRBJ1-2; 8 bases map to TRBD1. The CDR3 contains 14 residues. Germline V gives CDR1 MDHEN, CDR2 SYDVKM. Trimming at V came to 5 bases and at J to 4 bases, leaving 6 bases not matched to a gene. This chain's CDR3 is CASSIRGRSYGYTF. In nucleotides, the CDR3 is TGTGCCAGCAGTATCAGGGGGCGCAGCTATGGCTACACCTTC.

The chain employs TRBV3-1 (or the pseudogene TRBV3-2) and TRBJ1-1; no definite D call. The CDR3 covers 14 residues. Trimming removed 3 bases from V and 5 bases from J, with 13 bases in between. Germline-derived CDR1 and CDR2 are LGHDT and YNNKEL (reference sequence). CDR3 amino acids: CASSHLQVATEAFF. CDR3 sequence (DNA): TGTGCCAGCAGCCACCTTCAGGTCGCGACTGAAGCTTTCTTT.

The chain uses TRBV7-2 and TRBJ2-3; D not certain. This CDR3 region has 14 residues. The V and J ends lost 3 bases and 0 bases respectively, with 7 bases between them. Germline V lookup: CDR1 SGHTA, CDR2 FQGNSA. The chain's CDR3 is CASSFSPSTDTQYF. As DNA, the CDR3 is TGTGCCAGCAGCTTCTCTCCTAGCACAGATACGCAGTATTTT.

The CDR3 DNA reads as TGCGCCAGCAGCTTTTTTATGACAGGCTCTGGAAACACCATATATTTT. Translation: CASSFFMTGSGNTIYF. The chain recombines TRBV5-1 with TRBJ1-3, with D tentatively TRBD1 (6 bases). The V end was cut by 2 bases, the J end by 0 bases, with 12 bases between. The germline CDR1 and CDR2 sequences are SGHRS and YFSETQ. The length of the CDR3 is 16 residues.

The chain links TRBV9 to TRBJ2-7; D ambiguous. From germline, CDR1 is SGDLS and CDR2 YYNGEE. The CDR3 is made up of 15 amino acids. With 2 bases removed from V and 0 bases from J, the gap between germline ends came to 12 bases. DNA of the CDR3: TGTGCCAGCAGCGTTGATTTAGAAAGCTCCTACGAGCAGTACTTC. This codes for CASSVDLESSYEQYF.

The CDR3 DNA is TGTGCCAGCACCCCGGCGGGAGAATTCTACGAGCAGTACTTC. Amino acids: CASTPAGEFYEQYF. The V call is TRBV7-9, the J call TRBJ2-7, with 7 bases lining up with TRBD2. The germline CDR1 and CDR2 sequences are SEHNR and FQNEAQ (reference sequence). Trimming cost V 7 bases and J 3 bases; bases outside gene matches: 9. The CDR3 totals 14 residues.